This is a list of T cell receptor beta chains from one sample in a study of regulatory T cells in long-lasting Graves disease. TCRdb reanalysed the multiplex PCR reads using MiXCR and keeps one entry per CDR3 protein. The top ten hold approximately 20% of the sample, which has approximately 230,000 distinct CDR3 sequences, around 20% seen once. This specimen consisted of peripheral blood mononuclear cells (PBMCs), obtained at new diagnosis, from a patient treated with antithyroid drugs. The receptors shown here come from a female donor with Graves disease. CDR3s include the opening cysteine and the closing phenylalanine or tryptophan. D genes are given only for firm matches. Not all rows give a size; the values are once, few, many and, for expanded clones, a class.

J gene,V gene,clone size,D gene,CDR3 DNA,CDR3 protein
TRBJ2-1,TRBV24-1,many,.,TGTGCCACCAGTGATTTGTGGGACGGCAATGAGCAGTTCTTC,CATSDLWDGNEQFF
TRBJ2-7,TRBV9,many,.,TGTGCCAGCAGCTTCGATTCCTACGAGCAGTACTTC,CASSFDSYEQYF
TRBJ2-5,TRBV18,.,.,TGTGCCAGCTCACCACCGTCCGGCCGGGAGACCCAGTACTTC,CASSPPSGRETQYF
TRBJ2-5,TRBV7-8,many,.,TGTGCCAGCAGCCCTAGTCTGGAGACCCAGTACTTC,CASSPSLETQYF
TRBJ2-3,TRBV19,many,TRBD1,TGTGCCAGTAGTCCGGGGGACAGGAACACAGATACGCAGTATTTT,CASSPGDRNTDTQYF
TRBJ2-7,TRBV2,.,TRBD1,TGTGCCAGCAGTGGGAGGGACAGGGAAGGCGAGCAGTACTTC,CASSGRDREGEQYF
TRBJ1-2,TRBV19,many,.,TGTGCCAGTAGTATTTTAGGGAGGCGCTACACCTTC,CASSILGRRYTF
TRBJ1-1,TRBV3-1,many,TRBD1,TGTGCCAGCAGCCATGGACAGGGGGCCGGAGCTTTCTTT,CASSHGQGAGAFF
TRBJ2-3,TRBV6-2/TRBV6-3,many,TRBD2,TGTGCCAGCAGTTATAGAGCGAGGGGAGGGTATACGCAGTATTTT,CASSYRARGGYTQYF
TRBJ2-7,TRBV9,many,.,TGTGCCAGCAGCCCAGGGACGGCCGTTTACGAGCAGTACTTC,CASSPGTAVYEQYF
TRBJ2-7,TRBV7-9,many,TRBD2,TGTGCCAGCAGCTTAGCCTGGGTAGCGGGAAACGAGCAGTACTTC,CASSLAWVAGNEQYF
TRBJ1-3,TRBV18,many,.,TGTGCCAGCTCACCCGGCCGCTTGTACACTGGAAACACCATATATTTT,CASSPGRLYTGNTIYF
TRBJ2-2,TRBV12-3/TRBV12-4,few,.,TGTGCCAGCGGCCCCGGACGAGCTAACACCGGGGAGCTGTTTTTT,CASGPGRANTGELFF
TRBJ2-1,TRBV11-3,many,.,TGTGCCAGCAGCTTAGCGGCGTATGAGCAGTTCTTC,CASSLAAYEQFF
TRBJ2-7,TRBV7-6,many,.,TGTGCCAGCAGCGCCCACAGCACCGAGCAGTACTTC,CASSAHSTEQYF
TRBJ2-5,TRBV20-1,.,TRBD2,TGCAGTGCTAGAGCGACGGGGGGGGCCGGGGAGACCCAGTACTTC,CSARATGGAGETQYF
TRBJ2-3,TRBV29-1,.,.,TGCAGCGTTGAAGATAGGTGGGTCAGCACAGATACGCAGTATTTT,CSVEDRWVSTDTQYF
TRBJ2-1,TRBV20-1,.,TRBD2,TGCAGTGCGATAGCGGGAGAAGTCTACAATGAGCAGTTCTTC,CSAIAGEVYNEQFF
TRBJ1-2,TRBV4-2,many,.,TGTGCCAGCAGCCGAGTTTCTCCGGGGGCCCAAACGAACTATGGCTACACCTTC,CASSRVSPGAQTNYGYTF
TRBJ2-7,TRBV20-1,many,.,TGCAGTGCTAGTCAGGGACCCTACGAGCAGTACTTC,CSASQGPYEQYF
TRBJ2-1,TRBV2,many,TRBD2,TGTGCCAGCAGTGCAATGCTAGCGGACAATGAGCAGTTCTTC,CASSAMLADNEQFF
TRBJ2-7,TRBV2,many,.,TGTGCCAGCAGTGGGCAGGGAATGTTGGGCGAGCAGTACTTC,CASSGQGMLGEQYF
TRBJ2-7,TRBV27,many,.,TGTGCCACCTCTCCGGGGCAGGGGATCAAGCAGTACTTC,CATSPGQGIKQYF
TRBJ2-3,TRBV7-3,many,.,TGTGCCAGCAGCTGGGGGACAGATACGCAGTATTTT,CASSWGTDTQYF
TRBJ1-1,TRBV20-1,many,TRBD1,TGCAGTGCTAGGATAGGGACAGGCCGCATGAACACTGAAGCTTTCTTT,CSARIGTGRMNTEAFF
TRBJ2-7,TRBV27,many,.,TGTGCCAGCAGTTTACTACCGCACTACGAGCAGTACTTC,CASSLLPHYEQYF
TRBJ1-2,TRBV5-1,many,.,TGCGCCAGCAGCTTGGTGGGAGCTAACTATGGCTACACCTTC,CASSLVGANYGYTF